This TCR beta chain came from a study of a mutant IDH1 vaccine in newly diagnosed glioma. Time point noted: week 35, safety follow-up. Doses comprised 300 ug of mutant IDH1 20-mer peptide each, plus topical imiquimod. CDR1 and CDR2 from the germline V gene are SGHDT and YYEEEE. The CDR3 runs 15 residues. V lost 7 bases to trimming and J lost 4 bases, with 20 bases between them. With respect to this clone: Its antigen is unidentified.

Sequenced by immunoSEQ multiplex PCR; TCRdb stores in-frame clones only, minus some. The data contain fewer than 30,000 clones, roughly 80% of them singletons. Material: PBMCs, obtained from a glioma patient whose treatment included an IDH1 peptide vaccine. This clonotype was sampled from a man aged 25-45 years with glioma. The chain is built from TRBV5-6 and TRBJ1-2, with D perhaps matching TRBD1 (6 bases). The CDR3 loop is CASGTTDSQFYGYTF. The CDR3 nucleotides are TGTGCCAGCGGAACAACGGACAGCCAGTTCTATGGCTACACCTTC.